This TCR beta chain was captured in a study of blood T cell repertoires in COVID-19. In the authors' methods: Using reference gene primer amplification, nucleated cell counts were estimated. Only in-frame clones appear in the TCRdb table, and some are missing; sequencing was by immunoSEQ multiplex PCR. That table supplies the V and J calls and clone size; D and trimming were determined from the DNA. The sample contains some 280,000 clones, roughly 88% of which appear only once. V gave up 2 bases and J gave up 6 bases; unmatched junction bases: 8. This CDR3 contains 17 residues. CDR1 LGHDT and CDR2 YNNKEL come from the germline V gene (reference sequence).

The V and J genes are TRBV3-1 (or the pseudogene TRBV3-2) and TRBJ2-3; TRBD2 aligns across 13 bases. Specimen: peripheral blood. This receptor was taken from a woman in her twenties or thirties with active or convalescent COVID-19. CDR3 bases: TGTGCCAGCAGCCAACAAATACTAGCGGGGGGGTCCGATACGCAGTATTTT. Translating gives CASSQQILAGGSDTQYF.